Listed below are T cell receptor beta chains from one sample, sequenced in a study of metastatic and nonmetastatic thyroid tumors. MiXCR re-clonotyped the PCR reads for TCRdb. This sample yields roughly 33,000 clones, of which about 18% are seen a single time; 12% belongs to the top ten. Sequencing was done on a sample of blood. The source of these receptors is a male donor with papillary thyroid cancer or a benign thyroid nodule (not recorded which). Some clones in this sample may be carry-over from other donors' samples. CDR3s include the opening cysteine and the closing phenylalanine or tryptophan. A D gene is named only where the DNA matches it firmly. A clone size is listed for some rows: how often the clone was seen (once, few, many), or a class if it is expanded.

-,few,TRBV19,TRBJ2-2,CASSSTREWNTGELFF,TGTGCCAGTAGTAGCACACGGGAGTGGAACACCGGGGAGCTGTTTTTT
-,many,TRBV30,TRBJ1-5,CAWSVGARGGNQPQHF,TGTGCCTGGAGTGTCGGGGCACGTGGCGGCAATCAGCCCCAGCATTTT
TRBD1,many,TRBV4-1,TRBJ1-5,CASSQGSGQGGRQPQHF,TGCGCCAGCAGCCAAGGGTCGGGACAGGGAGGGAGGCAGCCCCAGCATTTT
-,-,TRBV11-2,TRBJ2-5,CASSFQGSIGGEETQYF,TGTGCCAGCAGCTTTCAGGGGTCTATCGGGGGAGAAGAGACCCAGTACTTC
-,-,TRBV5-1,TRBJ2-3,CASSLRPLDRTDTQYF,TGCGCCAGCAGCTTGAGGCCGCTTGACCGAACAGATACGCAGTATTTT
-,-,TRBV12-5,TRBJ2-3,CASGLRFTDTQYF,TGTGCTAGTGGTTTGCGATTCACAGATACGCAGTATTTT
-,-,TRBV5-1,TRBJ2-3,CASILYSSTDTQYF,TGCGCCAGCATCTTGTATAGCAGCACAGATACGCAGTATTTT
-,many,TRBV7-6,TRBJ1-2,CASSLFPGANYGYTF,TGTGCCAGCAGCTTATTTCCAGGAGCTAACTATGGCTACACCTTC
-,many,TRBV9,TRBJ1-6,CASSVEGSVVDSPLHF,TGTGCCAGCAGCGTAGAGGGGTCGGTGGTGGATTCACCCCTCCACTTT
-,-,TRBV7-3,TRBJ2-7,CASSLEPVGEQYF,TGTGCCAGCAGTTTAGAACCGGTGGGGGAGCAGTACTTC
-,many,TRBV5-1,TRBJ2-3,CASSLGGRSSTDTQYF,TGCGCCAGCAGCTTGGGTGGGCGAAGTAGCACAGATACGCAGTATTTT
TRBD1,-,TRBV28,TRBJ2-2,CASSPPGQGAVGELFF,TGTGCCAGCAGTCCACCGGGACAGGGGGCTGTCGGGGAGCTGTTTTTT
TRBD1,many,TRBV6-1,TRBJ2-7,CASSRDRNTYEQYF,TGTGCCAGCTCAAGGGACAGGAATACCTACGAGCAGTACTTC
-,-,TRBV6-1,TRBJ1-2,CASSEVPARDYGYTF,TGTGCCAGCAGTGAAGTCCCGGCCAGGGACTATGGCTACACCTTC
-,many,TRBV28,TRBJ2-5,CASSLATQQETQYF,TGTGCCAGCAGTTTAGCCACACAGCAAGAGACCCAGTACTTC
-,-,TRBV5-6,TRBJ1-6,CASSFDVGSPLHF,TGTGCCAGCAGCTTTGACGTGGGATCACCCCTCCACTTT
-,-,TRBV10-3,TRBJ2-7,CAIIPTGSGYEQYF,TGTGCCATCATCCCGACTGGATCGGGGTACGAGCAGTACTTC
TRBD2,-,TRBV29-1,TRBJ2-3,CSVEPSGSSRDTQYF,TGCAGCGTTGAACCTAGCGGGAGCTCGAGAGATACGCAGTATTTT
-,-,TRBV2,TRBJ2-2,CASIGRVSGELFF,TGTGCCAGCATAGGCCGAGTCAGCGGGGAGCTGTTTTTT
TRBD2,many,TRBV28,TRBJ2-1,CASSFRTGTSYNEQFF,TGTGCCAGCAGTTTTCGTACCGGGACTAGCTACAATGAGCAGTTCTTC
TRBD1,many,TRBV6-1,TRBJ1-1,CASSAGQGTTEAFF,TGTGCCAGCAGTGCGGGACAGGGGACCACTGAAGCTTTCTTT
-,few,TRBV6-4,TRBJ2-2,CASSARAGANTGELFF,TGTGCCAGCAGTGCTCGTGCAGGGGCGAACACCGGGGAGCTGTTTTTT
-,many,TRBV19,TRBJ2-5,CASSMRQDLQETQYF,TGTGCCAGTAGTATGAGGCAGGACCTCCAAGAGACCCAGTACTTC
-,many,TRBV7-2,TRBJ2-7,CASSFGMTYEQYF,TGTGCCAGCAGCTTCGGGATGACCTACGAGCAGTACTTC
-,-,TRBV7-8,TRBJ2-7,CATGPSAYEQYF,TGTGCCACCGGGCCTAGCGCCTACGAGCAGTACTTC
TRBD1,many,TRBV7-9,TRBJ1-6,CASSLDVRGNSPLHF,TGTGCCAGCAGCTTAGACGTCAGGGGGAATTCACCCCTCCACTTT
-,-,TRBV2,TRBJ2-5,CARRVLETQYF,TGTGCCAGAAGGGTTCTCGAGACCCAGTACTTC
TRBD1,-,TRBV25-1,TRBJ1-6,CTSSELRTGVSSLHF,TGTACCAGCAGTGAATTGAGGACAGGGGTATCATCCCTCCACTTT
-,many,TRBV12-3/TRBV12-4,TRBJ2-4,CASSLGGGVFVNIQYF,TGTGCCAGCAGTTTAGGAGGGGGGGTGTTCGTAAACATTCAGTACTTC
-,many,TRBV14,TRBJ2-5,CASSLRYVETQYF,TGTGCCAGCAGCCTGCGGTATGTTGAGACCCAGTACTTC
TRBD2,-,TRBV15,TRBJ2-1,CATSPHGLEGSNEQFF,TGTGCCACCAGCCCTCACGGACTAGAAGGATCCAATGAGCAGTTCTTC
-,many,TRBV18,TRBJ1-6,CASSPGGSPLHF,TGTGCCAGCTCACCGGGGGGTTCACCCCTCCACTTT
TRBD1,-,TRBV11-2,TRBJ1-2,CVSSPGTGRGWNYGYTF,TGTGTCAGCAGCCCAGGGACAGGGAGAGGGTGGAACTATGGCTACACCTTC
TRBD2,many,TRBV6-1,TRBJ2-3,CASSGLAGERTQYF,TGTGCCAGCAGTGGACTAGCGGGAGAAAGAACGCAGTATTTT
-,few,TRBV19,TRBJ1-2,CASSIPVGGGGYTF,TGTGCCAGTAGCATTCCGGTCGGGGGAGGTGGCTACACCTTC
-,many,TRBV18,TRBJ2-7,CASSKDSLYEQYF,TGTGCCAGCTCAAAGGACAGCCTCTACGAGCAGTACTTC
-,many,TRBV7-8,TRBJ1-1,CASSSGRGHTEAFF,TGTGCCAGCAGCTCCGGCCGGGGGCACACTGAAGCTTTCTTT
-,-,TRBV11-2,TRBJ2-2,CASSLEGVGELFF,TGTGCCAGCAGCTTAGAGGGGGTCGGGGAGCTGTTTTTT
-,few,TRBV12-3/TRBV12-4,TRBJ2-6,CASSPPFFYSGANVLTF,TGTGCCAGCAGTCCACCCTTTTTTTACTCTGGGGCCAACGTCCTGACTTTC
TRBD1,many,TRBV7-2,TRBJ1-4,CASSSGQVATNEKLFF,TGTGCCAGCAGCTCTGGACAGGTCGCAACTAATGAAAAACTGTTTTTT
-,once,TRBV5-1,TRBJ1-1,CASSLGGHYTEVFF,TGCGCCAGCAGCTTGGGGGGACACTACACTGAAGTTTTCTTT
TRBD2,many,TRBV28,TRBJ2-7,CASSNAGGGSYEQYF,TGTGCCAGCAGCAACGCGGGGGGGGGCTCCTACGAGCAGTACTTC
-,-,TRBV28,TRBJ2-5,CASRRETQYF,TGTGCCAGTAGACGGGAGACACAGTACTTC
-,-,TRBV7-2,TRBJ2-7,CASSLNRRDYEQYF,TGTGCCAGCAGCTTAAATCGAAGGGACTACGAGCAGTACTTC
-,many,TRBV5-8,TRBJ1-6,CASSFGPRNSPLHF,TGTGCCAGCAGCTTTGGCCCGAGGAATTCACCCCTCCACTTT
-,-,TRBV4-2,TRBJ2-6,CASSPRQVAPGANVLTF,TGTGCCAGTAGCCCACGACAGGTGGCCCCTGGGGCCAACGTCCTGACTTTC
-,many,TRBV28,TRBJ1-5,CASSLVSLRAQHF,TGTGCCAGCAGTTTGGTTAGTCTTCGGGCCCAGCATTTT
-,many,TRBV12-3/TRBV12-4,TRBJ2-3,CASSSGVTDTQYF,TGTGCCAGCAGTTCCGGAGTTACGGATACGCAGTATTTT